This section outlines one T cell receptor (beta chain) sequence together with its context. Its cognate antigen is unknown. The source of the sample is a study of chemoradiotherapy in HPV16-positive cancers. General study points: In HPV16-positive patients, HPV-responsive T-cell expansion tracked better recurrence-free survival. Candidate HPV-specific clones and E7-related TCR motifs grew in tumor during treatment.

Repeated repertoire sampling spanned the course of chemoradiotherapy. Clones were sequenced by immunoSEQ multiplex PCR, and TCRdb holds only the in-frame ones, with some missing. The sample has more than 30,000 clones, 89% seen once. The germline CDR1 and CDR2 sequences are SGHNT and YYREEE (reference sequence). CDR3 size: 15 residues. V dropped 3 bases and J dropped 4; count of bases not matched to a gene: 7. The chain links TRBV5-4 to TRBJ2-3, with 8 bases matching TRBD2. The starting material was blood, obtained from a patient who underwent chemoradiotherapy. The receptor's source is a human donor with HPV-associated anogenital cancer. CDR3 in DNA: TGTGCCAGCAGCTCGAAGCGGGGGAGTGCAGATACGCAGTATTTT. Protein product: CASSSKRGSADTQYF.